This record looks at one T cell receptor (beta chain) sequence and its context. Sequenced by immunoSEQ multiplex PCR; TCRdb stores in-frame clones only, minus some. The sample yields 110,000 or so clones, over 75% seen once. The germline CDR1 and CDR2 sequences are LNHDA and SQIVND (reference sequence). CDR3 length equals 16 residues. V was cut by 3 bases and J by 4 bases, with 17 bases left in between. This entry belongs to a study of control samples from healthy donors and cancer patients. Sequencing used blood. The chain couples TRBV19 to TRBJ2-3; D possibly uses TRBD1 or TRBD2 (6 bases each). This TCR came from a human donor in good health. The donor label of this sample is uncertain. The CDR3 bases are TGTGCCAGTAGTATGCTCACGGGGGCTTGGGCAGATACGCAGTATTTT. Its protein product is CASSMLTGAWADTQYF.